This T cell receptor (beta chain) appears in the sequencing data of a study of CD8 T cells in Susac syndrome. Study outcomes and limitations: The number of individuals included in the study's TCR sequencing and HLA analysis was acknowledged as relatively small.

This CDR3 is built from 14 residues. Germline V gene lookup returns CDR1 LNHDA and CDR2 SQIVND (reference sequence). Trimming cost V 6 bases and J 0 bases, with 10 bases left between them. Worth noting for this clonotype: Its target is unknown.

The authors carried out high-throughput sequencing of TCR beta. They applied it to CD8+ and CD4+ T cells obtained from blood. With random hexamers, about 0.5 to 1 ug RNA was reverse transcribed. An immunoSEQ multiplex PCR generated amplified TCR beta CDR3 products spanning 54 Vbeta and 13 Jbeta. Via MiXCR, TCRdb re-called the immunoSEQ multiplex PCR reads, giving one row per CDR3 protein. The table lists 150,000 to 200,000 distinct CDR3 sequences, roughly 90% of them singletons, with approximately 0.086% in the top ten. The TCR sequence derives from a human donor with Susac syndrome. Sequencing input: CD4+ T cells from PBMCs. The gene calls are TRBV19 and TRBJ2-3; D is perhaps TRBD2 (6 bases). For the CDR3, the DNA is TGTGCCAGTAGCACCGGGACTAGCACAGATACGCAGTATTTT. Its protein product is CASSTGTSTDTQYF.